The T cell receptor beta chain under discussion was sequenced for a study of T cells expressing NK-cell markers. Study-level findings and limits: As a fraction of CD8+ T cells, dominant NKG2C+ clonotypes reached roughly 1.0-7.5% in roughly 6 donors.

There are 14 residues in the CDR3. CDR1 LNHDA and CDR2 SQIVND come from the germline V gene (reference sequence). Turning to this clonotype: Antigen unknown.

The authors generated TCR beta cDNA through 5'RACE template switching with UMIs. TCRdb reworked the 5' RACE reads into one entry per CDR3 protein, no DNA. The sample is made up of some 150,000 distinct CDR3 sequences, and the top ten hold roughly 12% of it. This sequence joins TRBV19 and TRBJ2-2. The sequenced sample consisted of blood T cells: a sorted CD56 or NKG2C T cell subset, CD4+ or CD8+ T cells, or bulk PBMC T cells (not recorded which). The sequence was obtained from a man in his late teens or twenties in good health. CDR3 loop: CASSMSSSTGELFF.